The present T cell receptor beta chain was sequenced within a study of response to subunit inactivated influenza vaccine listed by TCRdb under 2018. With regard to the full study: Deep quantitative T cell receptor repertoire profiling was used in the study to track responses to a trivalent subunit inactivated influenza vaccine.

The study at large found these results: The authors proposed that each seasonal influenza vaccination may bring in only a limited number of new T cells.

Library generation was performed with RT-PCR. Instrument on record: Illumina HiSeq 2500. Clones were called with MiXCR by TCRdb after fastp trimmed the public reads at Q25, and only in-frame beta chains were retained. Each CDR3 protein gets just one entry, which takes the most common genes and DNA from the rows behind it. In this sample the table shows about 580,000 distinct CDR3 sequences, roughly 15% of which occur a single time. The biggest ten clones account for 11% of the sample. The CDR3 spans 15 residues, from the cysteine through the phenylalanine. The entry retains the CDR3 DNA only, 45 bases that are in frame from base 1. Trimming removed 1 base from V and 5 bases from J; the gene matches leave 3 bases unexplained. Comments on this clonotype: Its target antigen remains unknown. Base-call qualities are not available, and no considerably larger clone is one nucleotide away.

The chain joins TRBV12-3 or TRBV12-4 to TRBJ2-5; 11 bases in the middle match TRBD2. The sample was PBMCs from blood, taken approximately 13 days after vaccination. The receptor was isolated from a man in his fifties or sixties who received an inactivated influenza vaccine. Donor details come from another sample of the same person, matched by shared clones. This receptor carries the CDR3 CASSLVAGGWETQYF. The sequenced DNA: TGTGCCAGCAGTTTAGTAGCGGGAGGGTGGGAGACCCAGTACTTC.